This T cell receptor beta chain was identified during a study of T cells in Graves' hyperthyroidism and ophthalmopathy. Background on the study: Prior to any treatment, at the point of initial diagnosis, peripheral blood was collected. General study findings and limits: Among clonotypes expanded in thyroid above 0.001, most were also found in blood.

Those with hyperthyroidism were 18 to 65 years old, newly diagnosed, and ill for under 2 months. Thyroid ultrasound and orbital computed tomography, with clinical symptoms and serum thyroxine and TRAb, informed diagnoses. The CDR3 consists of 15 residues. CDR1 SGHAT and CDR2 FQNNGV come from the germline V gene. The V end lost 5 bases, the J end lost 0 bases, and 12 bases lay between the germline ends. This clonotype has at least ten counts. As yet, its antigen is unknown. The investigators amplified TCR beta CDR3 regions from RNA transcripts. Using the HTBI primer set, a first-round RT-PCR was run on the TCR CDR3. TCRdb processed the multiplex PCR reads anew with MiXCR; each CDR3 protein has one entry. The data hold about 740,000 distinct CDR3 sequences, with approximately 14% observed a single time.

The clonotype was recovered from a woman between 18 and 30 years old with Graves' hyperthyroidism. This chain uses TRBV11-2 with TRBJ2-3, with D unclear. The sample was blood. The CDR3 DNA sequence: TGTGCCAGCAGCGTCCGAGGCGATAGCACAGATACGCAGTATTTT. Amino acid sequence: CASSVRGDSTDTQYF.